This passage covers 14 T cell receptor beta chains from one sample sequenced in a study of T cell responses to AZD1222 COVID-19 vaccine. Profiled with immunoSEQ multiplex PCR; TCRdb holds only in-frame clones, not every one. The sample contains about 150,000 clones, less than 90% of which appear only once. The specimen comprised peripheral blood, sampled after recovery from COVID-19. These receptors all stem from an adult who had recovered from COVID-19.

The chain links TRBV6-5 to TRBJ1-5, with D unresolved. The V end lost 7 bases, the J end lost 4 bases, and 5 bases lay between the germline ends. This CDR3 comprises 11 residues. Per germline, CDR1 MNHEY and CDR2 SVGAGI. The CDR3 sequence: CASMQNQPQHF. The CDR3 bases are TGTGCCAGCATGCAGAATCAGCCCCAGCATTTT.

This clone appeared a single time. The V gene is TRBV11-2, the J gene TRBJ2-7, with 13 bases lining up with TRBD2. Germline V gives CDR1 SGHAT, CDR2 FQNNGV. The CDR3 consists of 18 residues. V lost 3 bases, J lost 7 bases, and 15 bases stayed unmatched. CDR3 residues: CASSFGLAGAQIVGEQYF. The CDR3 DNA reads TGTGCCAGCAGCTTCGGACTAGCGGGAGCCCAAATCGTCGGGGAGCAGTACTTC. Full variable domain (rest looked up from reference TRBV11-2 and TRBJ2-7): EAGVAQSPRYKIIEKRQSVAFWCNPISGHATLYWYQQILGQGPKLLIQFQNNGVVDDSQLPKDRFSAERLKGVDSTLKIQPAKLEDSAVYLCASSFGLAGAQIVGEQYFGPGTRLTVT.

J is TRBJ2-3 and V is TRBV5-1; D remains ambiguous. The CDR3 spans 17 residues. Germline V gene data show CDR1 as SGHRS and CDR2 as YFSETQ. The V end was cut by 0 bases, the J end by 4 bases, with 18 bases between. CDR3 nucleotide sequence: TGCGCCAGCAGCTTGGCCGTAGGAAACCCACGCTCAGATACGCAGTATTTT. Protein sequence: CASSLAVGNPRSDTQYF.

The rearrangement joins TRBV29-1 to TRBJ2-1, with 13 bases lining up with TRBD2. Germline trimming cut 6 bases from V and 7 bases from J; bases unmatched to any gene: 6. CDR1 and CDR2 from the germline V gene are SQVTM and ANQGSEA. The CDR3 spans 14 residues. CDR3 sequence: CSVTTSGRTNEQFF. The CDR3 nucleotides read TGCAGCGTCACGACTAGCGGGAGGACGAATGAGCAGTTCTTC.

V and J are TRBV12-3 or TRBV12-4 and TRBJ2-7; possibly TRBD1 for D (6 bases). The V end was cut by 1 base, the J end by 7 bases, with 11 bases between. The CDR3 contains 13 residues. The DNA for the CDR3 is TGTGCCAGCAGTTTAGGGACAGTGTTAGAGCAGTACTTC. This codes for CASSLGTVLEQYF.

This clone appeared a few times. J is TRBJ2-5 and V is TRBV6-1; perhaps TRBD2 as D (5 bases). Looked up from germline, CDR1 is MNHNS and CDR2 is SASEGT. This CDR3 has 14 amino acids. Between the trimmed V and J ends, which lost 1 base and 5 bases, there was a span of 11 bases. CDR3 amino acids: CASSEGGKRETQYF. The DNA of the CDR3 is TGTGCCAGCAGTGAAGGAGGGAAGCGGGAGACCCAGTACTTC.

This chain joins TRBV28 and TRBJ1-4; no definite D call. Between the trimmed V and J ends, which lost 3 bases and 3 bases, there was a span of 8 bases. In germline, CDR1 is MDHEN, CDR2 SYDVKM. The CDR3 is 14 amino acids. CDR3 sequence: CASSFFGANEKLFF. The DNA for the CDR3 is TGTGCCAGCAGTTTCTTCGGGGCTAATGAAAAACTGTTTTTT.

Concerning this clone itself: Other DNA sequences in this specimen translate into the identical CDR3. DNA of the CDR3: TGTGCCACCAGCCCTTCGGCACAGGGGGAGTATGGCTACACCTTC. This sequence encodes CATSPSAQGEYGYTF. The V and J genes are TRBV15 and TRBJ1-2; TRBD1 matches 8 bases. The ends lost 5 bases at V and 5 bases at J; junction bases unmatched: 10. Germline V CDR1 and CDR2: LNHNV, YYDKDF (reference sequence). The CDR3 is 15 amino acids.

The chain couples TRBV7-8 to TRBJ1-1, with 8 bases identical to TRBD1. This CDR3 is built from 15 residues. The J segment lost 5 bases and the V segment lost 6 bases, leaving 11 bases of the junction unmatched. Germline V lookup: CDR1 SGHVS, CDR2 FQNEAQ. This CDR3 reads CASRRDRGRRTEAFF. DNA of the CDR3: TGTGCCAGCAGACGAGACAGGGGCCGTAGGACTGAAGCTTTCTTT. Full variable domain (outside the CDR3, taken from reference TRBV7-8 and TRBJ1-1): GAGVSQSPRYKVAKRGQDVALRCDPISGHVSLFWYQQALGQGPEFLTYFQNEAQLDKSGLPSDRFFAERPEGSVSTLKIQRTQQEDSAVYLCASRRDRGRRTEAFFGQGTRLTVV.

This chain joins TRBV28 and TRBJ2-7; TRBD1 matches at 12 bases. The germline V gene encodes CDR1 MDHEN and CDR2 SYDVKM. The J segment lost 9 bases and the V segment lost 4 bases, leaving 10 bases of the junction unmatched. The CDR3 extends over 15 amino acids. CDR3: CASSSSGTGGFGQYF. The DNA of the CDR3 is TGTGCCAGCAGTTCATCCGGGACAGGGGGCTTCGGGCAGTACTTC.

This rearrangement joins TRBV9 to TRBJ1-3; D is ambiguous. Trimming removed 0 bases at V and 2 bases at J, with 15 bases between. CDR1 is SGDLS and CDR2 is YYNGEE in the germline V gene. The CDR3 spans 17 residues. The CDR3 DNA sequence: TGTGCCAGCAGCGTAGCTGAAGCCCCGACGGCTGGAAACACCATATATTTT. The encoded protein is CASSVAEAPTAGNTIYF.

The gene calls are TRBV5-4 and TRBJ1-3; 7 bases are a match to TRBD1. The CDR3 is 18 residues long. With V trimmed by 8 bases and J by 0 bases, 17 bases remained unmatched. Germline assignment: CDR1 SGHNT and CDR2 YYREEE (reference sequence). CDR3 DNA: TGTGCCAGATCTTTAAGGGGGCACACAGGTCGCTCTGGAAACACCATATATTTT. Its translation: CARSLRGHTGRSGNTIYF. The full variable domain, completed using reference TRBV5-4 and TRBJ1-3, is ETGVTQSPTHLIKTRGQQVTLRCSSQSGHNTVSWYQQALGQGPQFIFQYYREEENGRGNFPPRFSGLQFPNYSSELNVNALELDDSALYLCARSLRGHTGRSGNTIYFGEGSWLTVV.

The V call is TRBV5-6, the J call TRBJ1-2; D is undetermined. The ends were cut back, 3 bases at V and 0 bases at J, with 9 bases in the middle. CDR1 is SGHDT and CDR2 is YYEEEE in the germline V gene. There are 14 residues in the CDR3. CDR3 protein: CASSSLTANYGYTF. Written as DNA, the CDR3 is TGTGCCAGCAGCTCACTGACCGCTAACTATGGCTACACCTTC.

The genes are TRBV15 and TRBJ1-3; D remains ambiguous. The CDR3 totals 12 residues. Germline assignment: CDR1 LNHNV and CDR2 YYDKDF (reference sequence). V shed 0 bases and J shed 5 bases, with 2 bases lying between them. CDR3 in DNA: TGTGCCACCAGCAGAGATAGAAACACCATATATTTT. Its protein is CATSRDRNTIYF.